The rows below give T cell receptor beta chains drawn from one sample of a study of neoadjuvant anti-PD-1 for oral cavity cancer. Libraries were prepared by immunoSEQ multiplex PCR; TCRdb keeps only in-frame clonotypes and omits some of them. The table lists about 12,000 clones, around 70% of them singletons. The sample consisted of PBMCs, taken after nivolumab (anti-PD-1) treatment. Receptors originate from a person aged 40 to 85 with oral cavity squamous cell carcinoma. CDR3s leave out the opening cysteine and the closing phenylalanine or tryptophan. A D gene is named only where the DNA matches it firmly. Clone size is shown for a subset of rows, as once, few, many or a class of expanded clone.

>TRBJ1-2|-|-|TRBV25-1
ASMGPGLNDGYT
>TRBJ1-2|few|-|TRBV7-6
ASSPTGNGYT
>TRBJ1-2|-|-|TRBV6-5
ASSSRYRYGYT
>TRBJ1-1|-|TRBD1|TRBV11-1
ASSWGQDTEAF
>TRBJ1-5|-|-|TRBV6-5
ASSWALNQPQH
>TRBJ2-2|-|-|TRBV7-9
ASTPGNGGELF
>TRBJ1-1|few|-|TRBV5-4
ASSLGGVNTEAF
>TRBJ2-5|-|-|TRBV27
ASSSTWGETQY
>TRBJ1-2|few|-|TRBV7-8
ASSPAGSYGYT
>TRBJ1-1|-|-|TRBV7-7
ASRPVASTEAF
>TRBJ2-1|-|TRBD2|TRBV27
ASSPQRGAIHEQF
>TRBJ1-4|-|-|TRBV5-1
ASSQMSATNEKLF
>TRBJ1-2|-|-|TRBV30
AWFNPGLGGYT
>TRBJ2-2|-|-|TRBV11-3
ASSRIPGRELF
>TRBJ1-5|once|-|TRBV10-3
AIRGDPGGQPQH
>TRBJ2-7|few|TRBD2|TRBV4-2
ASSQDRLASSYEQY
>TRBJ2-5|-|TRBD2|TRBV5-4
ASRTSGGTKETQY
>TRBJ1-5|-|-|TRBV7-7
ASSLAQEH
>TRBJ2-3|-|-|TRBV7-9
ASSLRWGVAPTQY
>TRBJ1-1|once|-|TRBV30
AWSVATMNTEAF
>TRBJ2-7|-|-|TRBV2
ASSRAGSSSYEQY
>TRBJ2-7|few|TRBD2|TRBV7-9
ASSDTRGGSYEQY
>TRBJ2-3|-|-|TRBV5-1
ASSPGLSGTDTQY
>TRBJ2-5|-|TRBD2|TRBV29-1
SVEDGGTSGGNPQETQY
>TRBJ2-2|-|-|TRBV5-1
ASSFWGNTGELF
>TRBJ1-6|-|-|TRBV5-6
ASSLSSWVRSPLH
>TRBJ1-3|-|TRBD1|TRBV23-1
ASSLAYRGPGNTIY
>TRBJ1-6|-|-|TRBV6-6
ASSWGTSPLH
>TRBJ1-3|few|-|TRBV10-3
ATKQGVGGNTIY
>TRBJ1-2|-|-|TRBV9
ASSALPTGYGYT
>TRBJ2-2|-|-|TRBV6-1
ASSVRYTNTGELF
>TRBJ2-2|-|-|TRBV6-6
ASKMGELF
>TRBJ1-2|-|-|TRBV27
ASSLSYRDYGYT
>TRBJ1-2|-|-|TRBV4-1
ASSQVHIYGYT
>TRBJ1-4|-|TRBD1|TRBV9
ASSGGTEIEKLF
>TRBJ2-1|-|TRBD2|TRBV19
ASTPSGNYNEQF
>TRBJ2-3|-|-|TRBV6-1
ASSQIRGEMNTQY